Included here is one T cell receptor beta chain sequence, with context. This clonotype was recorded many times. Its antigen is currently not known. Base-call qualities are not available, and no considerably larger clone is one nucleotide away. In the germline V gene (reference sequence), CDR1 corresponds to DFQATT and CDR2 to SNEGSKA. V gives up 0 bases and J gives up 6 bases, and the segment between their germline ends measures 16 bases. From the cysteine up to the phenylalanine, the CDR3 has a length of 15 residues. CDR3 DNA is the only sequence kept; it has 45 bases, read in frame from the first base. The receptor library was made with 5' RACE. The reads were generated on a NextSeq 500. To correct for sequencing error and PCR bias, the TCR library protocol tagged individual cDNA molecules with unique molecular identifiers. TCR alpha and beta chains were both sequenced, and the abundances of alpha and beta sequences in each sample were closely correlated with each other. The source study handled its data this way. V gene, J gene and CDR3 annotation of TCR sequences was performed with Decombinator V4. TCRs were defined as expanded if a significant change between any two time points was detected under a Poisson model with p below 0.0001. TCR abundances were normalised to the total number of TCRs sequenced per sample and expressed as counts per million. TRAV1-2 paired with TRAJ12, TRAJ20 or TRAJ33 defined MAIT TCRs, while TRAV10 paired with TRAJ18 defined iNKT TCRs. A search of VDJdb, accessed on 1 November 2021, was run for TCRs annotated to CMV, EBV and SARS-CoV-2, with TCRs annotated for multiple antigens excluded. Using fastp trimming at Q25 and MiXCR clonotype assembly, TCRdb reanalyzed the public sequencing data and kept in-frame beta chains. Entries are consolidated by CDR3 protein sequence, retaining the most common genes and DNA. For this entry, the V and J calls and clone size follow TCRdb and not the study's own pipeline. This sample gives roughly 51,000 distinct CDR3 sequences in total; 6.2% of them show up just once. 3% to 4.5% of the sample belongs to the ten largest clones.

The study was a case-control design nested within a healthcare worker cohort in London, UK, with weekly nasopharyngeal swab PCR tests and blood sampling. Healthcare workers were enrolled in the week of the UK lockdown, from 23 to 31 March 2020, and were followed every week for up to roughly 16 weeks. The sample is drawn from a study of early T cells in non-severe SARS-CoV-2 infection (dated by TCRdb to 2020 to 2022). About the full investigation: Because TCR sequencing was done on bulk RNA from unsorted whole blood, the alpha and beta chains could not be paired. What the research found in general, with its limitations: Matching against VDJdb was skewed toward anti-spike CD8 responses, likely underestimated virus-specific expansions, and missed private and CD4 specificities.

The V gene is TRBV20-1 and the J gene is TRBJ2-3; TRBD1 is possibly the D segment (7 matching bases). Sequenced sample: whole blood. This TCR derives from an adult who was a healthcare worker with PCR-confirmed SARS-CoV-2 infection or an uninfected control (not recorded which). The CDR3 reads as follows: CSARDERRGHDTQYF. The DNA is TGCAGTGCTAGAGATGAGCGGAGGGGGCACGATACGCAGTATTTT.